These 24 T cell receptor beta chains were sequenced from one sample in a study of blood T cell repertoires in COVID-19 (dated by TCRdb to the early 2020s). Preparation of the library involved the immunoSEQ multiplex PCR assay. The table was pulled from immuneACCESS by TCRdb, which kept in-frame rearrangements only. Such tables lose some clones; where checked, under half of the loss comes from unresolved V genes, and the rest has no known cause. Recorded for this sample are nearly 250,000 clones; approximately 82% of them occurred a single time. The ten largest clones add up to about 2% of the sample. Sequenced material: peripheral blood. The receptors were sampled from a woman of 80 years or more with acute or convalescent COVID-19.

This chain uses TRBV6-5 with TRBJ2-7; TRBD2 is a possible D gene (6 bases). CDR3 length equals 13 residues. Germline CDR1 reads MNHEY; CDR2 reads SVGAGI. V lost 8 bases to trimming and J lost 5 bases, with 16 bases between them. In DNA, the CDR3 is TGTGCCAGCCGAGCATATGGGGAGGACGAGCAGTACTTC. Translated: CASRAYGEDEQYF.

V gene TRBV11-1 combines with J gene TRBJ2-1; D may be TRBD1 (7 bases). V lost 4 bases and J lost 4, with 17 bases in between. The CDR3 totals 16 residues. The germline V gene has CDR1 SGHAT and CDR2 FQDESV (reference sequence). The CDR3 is CASSSGGAGGYNEQFF. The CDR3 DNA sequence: TGTGCCAGCAGCTCAGGGGGTGCAGGGGGGTACAATGAGCAGTTCTTC.

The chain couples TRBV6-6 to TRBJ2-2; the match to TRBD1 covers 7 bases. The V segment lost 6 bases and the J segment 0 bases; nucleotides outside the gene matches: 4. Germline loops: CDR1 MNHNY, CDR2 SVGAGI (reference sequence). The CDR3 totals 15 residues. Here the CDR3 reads CASSLTGTNTGELFF. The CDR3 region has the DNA TGTGCCAGCAGCCTGACAGGGACGAACACCGGGGAGCTGTTTTTT.

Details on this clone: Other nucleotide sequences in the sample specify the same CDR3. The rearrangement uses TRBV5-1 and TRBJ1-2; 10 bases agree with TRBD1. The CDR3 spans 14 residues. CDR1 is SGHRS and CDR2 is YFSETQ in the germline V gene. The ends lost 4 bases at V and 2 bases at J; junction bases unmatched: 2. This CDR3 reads CASSPDRGNYGYTF. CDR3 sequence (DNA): TGCGCCAGCAGCCCGGACAGGGGGAACTATGGCTACACCTTC.

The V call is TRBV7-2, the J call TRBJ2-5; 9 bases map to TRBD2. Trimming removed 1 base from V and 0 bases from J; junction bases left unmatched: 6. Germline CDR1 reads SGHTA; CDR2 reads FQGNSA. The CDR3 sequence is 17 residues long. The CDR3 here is CASSLGLAGNYQETQYF. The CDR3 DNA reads TGTGCCAGCAGCTTAGGTCTAGCGGGGAACTACCAAGAGACCCAGTACTTC.

The CDR3 protein is CASSKGDASGRADRGADTQYF. CDR3 coding DNA: TGTGCCAGCAGCAAAGGGGATGCTAGCGGGAGGGCCGATCGTGGGGCAGATACGCAGTATTTT. The chain joins TRBV21-1 to TRBJ2-3; the table names TRBD2, a call not compared with the DNA. TRBV21-1 is deemed a pseudogene. The CDR3 contains 21 residues.

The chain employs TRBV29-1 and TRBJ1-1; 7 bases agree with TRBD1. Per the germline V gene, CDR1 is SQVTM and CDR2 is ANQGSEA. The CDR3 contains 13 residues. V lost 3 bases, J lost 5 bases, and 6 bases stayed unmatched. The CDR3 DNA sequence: TGCAGCGTTGAGACAGGGACAAGGACTGAAGCTTTCTTT. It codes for CSVETGTRTEAFF.

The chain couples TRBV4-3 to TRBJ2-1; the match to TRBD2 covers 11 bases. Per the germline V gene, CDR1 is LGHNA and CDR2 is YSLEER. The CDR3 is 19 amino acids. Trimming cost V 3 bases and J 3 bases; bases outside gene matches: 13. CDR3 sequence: CASSQSIAGGPLVYNEQFF. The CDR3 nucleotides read TGCGCCAGCAGCCAGAGTATAGCGGGGGGGCCATTGGTCTACAATGAGCAGTTCTTC.

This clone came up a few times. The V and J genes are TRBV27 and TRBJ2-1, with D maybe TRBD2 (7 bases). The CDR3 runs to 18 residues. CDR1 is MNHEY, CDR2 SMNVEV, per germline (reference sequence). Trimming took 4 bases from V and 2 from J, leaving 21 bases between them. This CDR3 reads CASSSPGGGRTTYNEQFF. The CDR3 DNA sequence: TGTGCCAGCAGTTCCCCCGGGGGCGGGAGAACAACCTACAATGAGCAGTTCTTC.

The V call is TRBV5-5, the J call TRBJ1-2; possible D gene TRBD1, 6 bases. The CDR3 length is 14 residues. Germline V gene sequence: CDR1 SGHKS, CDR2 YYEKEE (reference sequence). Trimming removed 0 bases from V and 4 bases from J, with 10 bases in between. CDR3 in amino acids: CASSLVGGVYGYTF. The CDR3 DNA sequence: TGTGCCAGCAGCTTGGTAGGGGGTGTCTATGGCTACACCTTC.

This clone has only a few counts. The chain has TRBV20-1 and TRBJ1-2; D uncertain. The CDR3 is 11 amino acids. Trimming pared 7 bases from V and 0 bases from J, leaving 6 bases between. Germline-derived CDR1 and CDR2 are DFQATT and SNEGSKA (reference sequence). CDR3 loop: CSVYTNYGYTF. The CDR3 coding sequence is TGCAGTGTATATACTAACTATGGCTACACCTTC.

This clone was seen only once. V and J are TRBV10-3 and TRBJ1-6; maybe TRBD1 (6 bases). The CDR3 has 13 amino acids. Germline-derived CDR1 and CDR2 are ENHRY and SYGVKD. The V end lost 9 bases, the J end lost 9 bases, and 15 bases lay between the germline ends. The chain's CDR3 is CAIRQAETSPLHF. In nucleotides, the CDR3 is TGTGCCATTCGACAGGCTGAGACTTCACCCCTCCACTTT.

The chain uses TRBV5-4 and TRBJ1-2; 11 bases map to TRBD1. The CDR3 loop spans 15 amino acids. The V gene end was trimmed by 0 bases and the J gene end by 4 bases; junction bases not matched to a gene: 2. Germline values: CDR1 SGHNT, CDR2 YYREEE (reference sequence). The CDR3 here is CASSLAGTGGYGYTF. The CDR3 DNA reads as TGTGCCAGCAGCTTGGCGGGGACAGGGGGCTATGGCTACACCTTC.

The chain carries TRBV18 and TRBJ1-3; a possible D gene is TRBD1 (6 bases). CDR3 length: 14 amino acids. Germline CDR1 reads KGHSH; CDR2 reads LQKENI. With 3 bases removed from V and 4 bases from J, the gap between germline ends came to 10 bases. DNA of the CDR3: TGTGCCAGCTCACCCAGGGACAACGGAAACACCATATATTTT. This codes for CASSPRDNGNTIYF.

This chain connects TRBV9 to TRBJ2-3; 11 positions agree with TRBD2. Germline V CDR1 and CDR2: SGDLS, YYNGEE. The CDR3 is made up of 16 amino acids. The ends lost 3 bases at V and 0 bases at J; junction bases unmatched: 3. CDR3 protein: CASSELAGGSTDTQYF. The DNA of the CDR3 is TGTGCCAGCAGCGAATTAGCGGGGGGGAGCACAGATACGCAGTATTTT.

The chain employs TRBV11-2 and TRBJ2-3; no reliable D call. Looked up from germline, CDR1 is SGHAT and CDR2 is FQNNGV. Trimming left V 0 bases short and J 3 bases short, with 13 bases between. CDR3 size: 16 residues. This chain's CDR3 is CASSLDTGDGTDTQYF. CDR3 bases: TGTGCCAGCAGCTTAGATACTGGAGACGGAACAGATACGCAGTATTTT.

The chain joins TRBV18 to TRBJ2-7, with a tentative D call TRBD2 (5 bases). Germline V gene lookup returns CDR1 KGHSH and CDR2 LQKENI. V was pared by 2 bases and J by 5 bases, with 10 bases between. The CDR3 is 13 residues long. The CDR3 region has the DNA TGTGCCAGCTCACCAGAAAGCGGCCACGAGCAGTACTTC. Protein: CASSPESGHEQYF.

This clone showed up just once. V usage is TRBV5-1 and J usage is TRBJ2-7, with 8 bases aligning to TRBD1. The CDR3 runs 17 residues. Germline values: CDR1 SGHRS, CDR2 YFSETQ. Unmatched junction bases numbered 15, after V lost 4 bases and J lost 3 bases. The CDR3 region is CASSRASGTGGNYEQYF. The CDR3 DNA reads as TGCGCCAGCAGCCGCGCCTCCGGGACAGGCGGTAACTACGAGCAGTACTTC.

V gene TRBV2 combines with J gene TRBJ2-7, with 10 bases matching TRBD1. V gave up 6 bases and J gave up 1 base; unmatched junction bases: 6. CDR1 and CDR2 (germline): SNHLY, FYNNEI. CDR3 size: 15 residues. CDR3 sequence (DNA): TGTGCCAGCAGGCAAGGACAGGGGGTTTCCTACGAGCAGTACTTC. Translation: CASRQGQGVSYEQYF.

The CDR3 reads CASRNYKNTGELFF. The DNA of the CDR3 is TGTGCCAGCAGAAACTACAAGAACACCGGGGAGCTGTTTTTT. The chain links TRBV7-2 to TRBJ2-2; D gene unclear. Trimming removed 6 bases from V and 1 base from J, with 9 bases in between. This CDR3 region has 14 residues. From germline, CDR1 is SGHTA and CDR2 FQGNSA.

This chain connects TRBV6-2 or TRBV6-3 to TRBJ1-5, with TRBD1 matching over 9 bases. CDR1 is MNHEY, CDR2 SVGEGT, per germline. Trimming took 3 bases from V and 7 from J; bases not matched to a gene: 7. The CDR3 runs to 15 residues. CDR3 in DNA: TGTGCCAGCAGTTATGGGGACAGGGAGGGACAGCCCCAGCATTTT. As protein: CASSYGDREGQPQHF.

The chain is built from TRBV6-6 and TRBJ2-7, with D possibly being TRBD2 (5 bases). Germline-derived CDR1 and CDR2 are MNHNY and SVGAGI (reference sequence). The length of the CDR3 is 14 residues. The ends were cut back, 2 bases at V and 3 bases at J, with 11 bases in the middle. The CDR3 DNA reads TGTGCCAGCAGTTACGGGAGACTAAGCTACGAGCAGTACTTC. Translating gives CASSYGRLSYEQYF.

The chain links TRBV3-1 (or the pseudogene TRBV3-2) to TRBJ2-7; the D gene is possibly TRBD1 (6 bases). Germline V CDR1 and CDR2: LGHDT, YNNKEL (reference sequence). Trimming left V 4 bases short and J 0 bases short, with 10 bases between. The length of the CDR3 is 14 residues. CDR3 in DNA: TGTGCCAGCAGCCCGGACAGTGCCTCCTACGAGCAGTACTTC. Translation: CASSPDSASYEQYF.

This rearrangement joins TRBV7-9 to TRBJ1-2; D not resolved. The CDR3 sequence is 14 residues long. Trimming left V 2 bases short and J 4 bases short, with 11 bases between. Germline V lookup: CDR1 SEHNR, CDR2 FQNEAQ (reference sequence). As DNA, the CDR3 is TGTGCCAGCAGCTTAAGCCTGGCGGTCTATGGCTACACCTTC. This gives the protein CASSLSLAVYGYTF. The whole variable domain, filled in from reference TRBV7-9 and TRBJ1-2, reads DTGVSQNPRHKITKRGQNVTFRCDPISEHNRLYWYRQTLGQGPEFLTYFQNEAQLEKSRLLSDRFSAERPKGSFSTLEIQRTEQGDSAMYLCASSLSLAVYGYTFGSGTRLTVV.